This entry concerns a single T cell receptor beta chain. Its matching antigen is unknown. Only in-frame clones appear in the TCRdb table, and some are missing; sequencing was by immunoSEQ multiplex PCR. Here the sample spans 40,000 to 55,000 clones, about 80% being singletons. Single viable CD3+CD4+CD8-CD45RO+ cells were sorted as the memory CD4+ T cells. CMV serostatus came from serum IgG against pp150, pp28, p38, p52. This specimen comes from a study of memory CD4+ T cells and cytomegalovirus serostatus. Study details: Donors were healthy Belgian adults, 10 or so CMV seropositive and some 24 seronegative.

Study-wide results and limits: Suggested: most of the CMV-linked TCR signature lies in CD4+ memory cells. Each of approximately 61 CMV-associated TCRbeta sequences occurred in one to five individuals.

This TCR was recovered from an adult in good health and CMV-seronegative. Material for sequencing was memory CD4+ T cells from blood.

The CDR3 region has the DNA TGTGCCAGCAGCGTAGGCAGTTTCTGGAACCAAGAGACCCAGTACTTC. Its translation: CASSVGSFWNQETQYF. The chain combines TRBV9 with TRBJ2-5, with D hard to call. V gave up 0 bases and J gave up 0 bases, with 12 bases separating them. The CDR3 is 16 residues long. Germline CDR1 reads SGDLS; CDR2 reads YYNGEE.